This T cell receptor beta chain was sequenced in a study of T cells expressing NK-cell markers. Study-level background: Investigators obtained TCR beta repertoires from sorted CD3+CD56+NKG2C+, CD3+CD56+NKG2C- and CD3+CD56-NKG2C+ T cells.

Study observations and caveats: Roughly 1.0-7.0% of CD8+ T cells in roughly six donors belonged to dominant NKG2C+ clonotypes. Once again these clonotypes came out on top in the CD3+CD56-NKG2C+ fraction of a handful of donors.

Making the TCR beta cDNA relied on 5'RACE template switching with UMIs. TCRdb re-called the 5' RACE reads and catalogs CDR3 proteins one per entry, DNA excluded. The sample's table shows 500,000 to 600,000 distinct CDR3 sequences. A remark on this clonotype: What it recognizes is unknown.

The CDR3 is 16 amino acids. Germline V gene sequence: CDR1 SGHAT, CDR2 FQNNGV. The V and J genes are TRBV11-2 and TRBJ2-1; without DNA, the TCRdb call of TRBD1 cannot be checked. Input material: blood T cells: a sorted CD56 or NKG2C T cell subset, CD4+ or CD8+ T cells, or bulk PBMC T cells (not recorded which). The receptor was derived from a man aged 18-30 years in good health. This chain's CDR3 is CASSLGAMSGYNEQFF. Full variable domain (missing parts from reference TRBV11-2 and TRBJ2-1): EAGVAQSPRYKIIEKRQSVAFWCNPISGHATLYWYQQILGQGPKLLIQFQNNGVVDDSQLPKDRFSAERLKGVDSTLKIQPAKLEDSAVYLCASSLGAMSGYNEQFFGPGTRLTVL.